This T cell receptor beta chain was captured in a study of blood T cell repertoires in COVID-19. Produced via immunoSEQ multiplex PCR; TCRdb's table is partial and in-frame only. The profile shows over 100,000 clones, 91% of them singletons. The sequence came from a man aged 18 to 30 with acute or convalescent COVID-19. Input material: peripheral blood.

CDR3 amino acids: CARSRCGELAGNTIYF. CDR3 sequence (DNA): TGTGCCAGAAGCAGGTGCGGAGAACTGGCGGGAAACACCATATATTTT. The V gene is TRBV5-3, the J gene TRBJ1-3, with D unclear. TRBV5-3 is placed among ORFs of uncertain function. The CDR3 runs to 16 residues. V was cut by 4 bases and J by 4 bases, with 18 bases left in between.